This T cell receptor beta chain was sequenced in a study of cytomegalovirus exposure and HLA in healthy donors. The CDR3 is 13 residues long. The germline CDR1 and CDR2 sequences are SNHLY and FYNNEI. V lost 7 bases and J 12 bases, leaving 22 bases between the germline ends. Both 60 Vbeta primers and 13 Jbeta primers went into the PCR. Clones were read by immunoSEQ multiplex PCR, and TCRdb kept only the in-frame ones, dropping some. Of about 120,000 clones listed, less than 20% were seen once; the top ten hold 1.5% to 2%. This receptor was obtained from a woman between 18 and 29 years old in good health and CMV-seronegative. The chain uses TRBV2 and TRBJ2-7; the D gene is possibly TRBD2 (6 bases). The specimen was PBMCs. CDR3 sequence: CASTSRDGSTRYF. CDR3 coding DNA: TGTGCCAGCACCTCGCGGGACGGCTCGACTAGGTACTTC.